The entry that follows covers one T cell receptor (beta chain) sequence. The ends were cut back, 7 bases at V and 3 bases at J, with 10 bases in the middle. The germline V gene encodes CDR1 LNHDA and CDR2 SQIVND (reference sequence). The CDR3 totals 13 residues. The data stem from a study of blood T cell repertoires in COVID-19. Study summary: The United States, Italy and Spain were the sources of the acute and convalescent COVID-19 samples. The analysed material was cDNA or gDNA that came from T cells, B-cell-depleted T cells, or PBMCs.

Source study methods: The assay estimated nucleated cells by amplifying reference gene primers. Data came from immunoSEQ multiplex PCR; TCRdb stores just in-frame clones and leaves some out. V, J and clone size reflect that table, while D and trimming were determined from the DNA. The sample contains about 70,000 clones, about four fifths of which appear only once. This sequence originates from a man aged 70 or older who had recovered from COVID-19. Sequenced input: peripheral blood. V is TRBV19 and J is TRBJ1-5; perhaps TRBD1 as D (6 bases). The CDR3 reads CASMRGLNQPQHF. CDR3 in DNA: TGTGCCAGTATGCGGGGGCTCAATCAGCCCCAGCATTTT.